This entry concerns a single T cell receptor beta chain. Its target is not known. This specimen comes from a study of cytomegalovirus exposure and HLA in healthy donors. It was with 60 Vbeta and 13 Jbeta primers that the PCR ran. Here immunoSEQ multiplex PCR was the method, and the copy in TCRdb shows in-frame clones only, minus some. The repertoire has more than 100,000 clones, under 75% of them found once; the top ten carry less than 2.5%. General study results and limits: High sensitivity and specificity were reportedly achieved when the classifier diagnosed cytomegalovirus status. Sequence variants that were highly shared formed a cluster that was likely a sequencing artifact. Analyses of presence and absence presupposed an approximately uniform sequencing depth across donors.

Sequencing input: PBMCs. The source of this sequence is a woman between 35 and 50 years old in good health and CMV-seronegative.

CDR3 bases: TGTGCCAGCAGCCTCCCACTTCCGGGACAGAACATAGCCAAAAACATTCAGTACTTC. Translating gives CASSLPLPGQNIAKNIQYF. This sequence joins TRBV11-3 and TRBJ2-4; TRBD1 agrees at 7 bases. Germline CDR1 is SGHNT and CDR2 is YENEEA. CDR3 size: 19 residues. After removal of 5 bases from V and 0 bases from J, the junction contained 16 bases not matched to a gene.